This T cell receptor beta chain appears in the sequencing data of a study of vaccination and CD4 T cells after COVID-19. Sample treatment: roughly 10-day PBMC culture with coronavirus spike peptide pools or control peptides (ViraFEST assay). The CDR3 runs to 13 residues. Germline V lookup: CDR1 DFQATT, CDR2 SNEGSKA (reference sequence). Scientists ran DNA taken from cultured CD4+ T cells through the Oncomine TCR Beta short-read assay for sequencing. Scientists extracted genomic DNA from CD4+ T cells grown in culture. Using its own MiXCR run on the PCR reads, TCRdb lists one record per CDR3 protein. The data contain some 8,900 distinct CDR3 sequences, less than 70% of them singletons. With regard to this clonotype: Its antigen is unidentified.

Material: CD4+ T cells from blood, cultured in vitro. The TCR sequence derives from a human donor who had recovered from COVID-19. This chain links TRBV20-1 with TRBJ2-1, with D tentatively TRBD2 (6 bases). With the DNA end fitting TRBJ2-7 better, the J assignment may be wrong. The CDR3 DNA follows: TGCAGTGCTAGAGGGGGACTCGGCGACGAGCAGTACTTC. The encoded protein is CSARGGLGDEQYF.